Sequencing of this T cell receptor beta chain was carried out in a study of blood T cell repertoires in COVID-19. This clone was counted a few times. TCRdb's copy holds only in-frame clones and misses some; the assay was immunoSEQ multiplex PCR. The table shows hundreds of thousands of clones, with around nine tenths occurring only once. Trimming took off 1 base at V and 0 bases at J, with 8 bases between the two ends. Germline values: CDR1 SGDLS, CDR2 YYNGEE. CDR3 length: 15 amino acids. Participants came from roughly 24 US areas, aged roughly 18 to 95 years. Cohort 3 recovery required two negative PCRs, clearance, or symptom resolution.

The chain is built from TRBV9 and TRBJ1-3, with a tentative D call TRBD1 (6 bases). Sequencing used PBMCs or T cells enriched from blood (not recorded which). The receptor was isolated from a woman in her forties who had recovered from COVID-19. CDR3 sequence: CASSVTGNSGNTIYF. In nucleotides, the CDR3 is TGTGCCAGCAGCGTAACAGGGAACTCTGGAAACACCATATATTTT.